This T cell receptor (beta chain) was identified during a study of T cells expressing NK-cell markers (dated by TCRdb to 2020 to 2021). General notes on the study: Under ten donors provided sorted CD3+CD56+NKG2C+, CD3+CD56+NKG2C- and CD3+CD56-NKG2C+ T-cell subsets, whose TCR beta-chain repertoires were profiled. Libraries were sequenced as 2 x 150 bp reads on Illumina HiSeq 2000/2500, MiSeq or NextSeq. Among the eight sequenced donors, seven were HCMV-seropositive and one was HCMV-seronegative. Randomly selected healthy volunteers, three men and five women, were used as the eight sequenced donors.

These reads were obtained on an Illumina HiSeq 2000. The TCR beta cDNA libraries were made using 5'RACE template switching, a step that added both a universal primer site and unique molecular identifiers. cDNA synthesis was primed from the TCR beta constant segment, followed by two successive PCR amplification steps. Regarding the original processing steps: MIGEC was used to demultiplex reads and group the reads by UMI, and MiTCR was used to assemble and quantify clonotypes. To remove erroneous sequences, TCR cDNA sequences were retained only when supported by two or more reads. The tcR package was used for downstream repertoire analysis, with clonotypes matched between fractions based on CDR3 nucleotide sequence plus V segment. Antigen specificity was annotated against VDJdb with VDJmatch, allowing one amino acid substitution in CDR3. TCRdb reprocessed the reads; each CDR3 protein sequence makes one entry, and DNA is unavailable. The V and J calls, along with clone size, are taken from TCRdb and not from the paper's own processing. The sample's own table lists 150,000 to 180,000 distinct CDR3 sequences. 37% of the sample is taken by the ten largest.

Taken from cysteine to phenylalanine, the CDR3 has 13 residues. The protein alone is recorded here. Looking up the germline V gene yields CDR1 SQVTM and CDR2 ANQGSEA. General findings and caveats noted by the study authors: In six donors, the dominant CD3+CD56+NKG2C+ clonotypes ranked among the top 10 CD8+ clonotypes, making up roughly 1.0-7.0% of CD8+ T cells. Whether the expanded NKG2C-expressing T cell clones were specific for HCMV antigens remained unclear. Those dominant clonotypes were again the most abundant among CD3+CD56-NKG2C+ cells in several donors, at about 28.3-65%.

A commercial ELISA kit detecting HCMV-specific IgG in serum was used to determine HCMV serostatus. Ficoll density gradient centrifugation was used to isolate peripheral blood mononuclear cells from blood. About this clonotype itself: This clone's antigen is unknown.

This TCR came from a woman aged 45-60 years in good health. Donor details come from another sample of the same person, matched by shared clones. The chain was built from TRBV29-1 and TRBJ1-4; absent DNA, TCRdb's TRBD1 call cannot be checked. Material for sequencing was blood T cells: a sorted CD56 or NKG2C T cell subset, CD4+ or CD8+ T cells, or bulk PBMC T cells (not recorded which). This receptor carries the CDR3 CSAATGVNEKLFF. The CDR3 plus the reference TRBV29-1 and TRBJ1-4 genes for the other parts give the full variable domain: SAVISQKPSRDICQRGTSLTIQCQVDSQVTMMFWYRQQPGQSLTLIATANQGSEATYESGFVIDKFPISRPNLTFSTLTVSNMSPEDSSIYLCSAATGVNEKLFFGSGTQLSVL.